This TCR beta chain is from a study of regulatory T cells in long-lasting Graves disease. At least ten counts were recorded for this clonotype. CDR3 size: 16 residues. Germline-derived CDR1 and CDR2 are MNHEY and SVGEGT. V lost 5 bases, J lost 5 bases, and 10 bases stayed unmatched. Construction of TCR beta libraries relied on iRepertoire HTBI primers and on Arm-PCR targeting CDR3 regions. TCRdb re-analysed the multiplex PCR reads in MiXCR, keeping a single row per CDR3 protein. Of some 220,000 distinct CDR3 sequences detected, approximately 18% appear once; the ten largest clones hold approximately 12%. Specified time point: newly diagnosed GD, antithyroid drugs for less than 3 months. RNA isolated from PBMCs was used to make the TCR library. These data are also associated with another study on T cells in Graves' hyperthyroidism and ophthalmopathy.

The receptor was derived from a woman in her thirties with Graves disease. The material was peripheral blood mononuclear cells (PBMCs), obtained at new diagnosis, from a patient treated with antithyroid drugs. V usage is TRBV6-2 or TRBV6-3 and J usage is TRBJ2-3; 10 bases align to TRBD2. CDR3: CASSEDASGSGDTQYF. Here the CDR3 DNA reads TGTGCCAGCAGTGAAGATGCTAGCGGGAGTGGAGATACGCAGTATTTT.